The source of this TCR beta chain is a study of early T cells in non-severe SARS-CoV-2 infection. TCRdb reprocessed the 5' RACE reads with MiXCR, giving one entry per CDR3 protein. The sample holds under 40,000 distinct CDR3 sequences, about 5.6% seen once. Trimming cost V 3 bases and J 4 bases, with 4 bases left between them. Per germline, CDR1 ENHRY and CDR2 SYGVKD. The CDR3 is 12 residues long. This clonotype was detected ten times or more. The chain has TRBV10-3 and TRBJ2-1; D not resolved. The source material was whole blood. The clonotype comes from an adult who was a healthcare worker with PCR-confirmed SARS-CoV-2 infection or an uninfected control (not recorded which). The CDR3 region is CAISEPYNEQFF. The CDR3 region has the DNA TGTGCCATCAGTGAACCTTACAATGAGCAGTTCTTC.